A selection of T cell receptor beta chains follows, all from one sample in a study of shared clonotypes between healthy human individuals. Generated by immunoSEQ multiplex PCR, the TCRdb table keeps only in-frame clones and is missing some. The table has 1.6 million or so clones, roughly 97% seen once. Material for sequencing was naive CD4+ T cells sorted from blood. The source of these receptors is a young man in good health. Both conserved end residues are part of each CDR3. Fields, in order: clone size, V gene, CDR3 protein. Clone size is stated in some rows and not others, as once, few, many or a class when expanded.

clone_size: .
v_call: TRBV9
cdr3_aa: CASSPLGGGPSNTGELFF

clone_size: .
v_call: TRBV5-4
cdr3_aa: CASSNRDRGTYEQYF

clone_size: .
v_call: TRBV15
cdr3_aa: CATSRDVAGSEQFF

clone_size: .
v_call: TRBV29-1
cdr3_aa: CSVRTSGTHEQFF

clone_size: once
v_call: TRBV9
cdr3_aa: CASSVGGQGLDQYF

clone_size: .
v_call: TRBV6-5
cdr3_aa: CASRSISDNEQFF

clone_size: .
v_call: TRBV5-1
cdr3_aa: CASSLYRGQKIQETQYF

clone_size: .
v_call: TRBV18
cdr3_aa: CASSPPPHGRPDTQYF

clone_size: .
v_call: TRBV2
cdr3_aa: CASSGDTYEQYF

clone_size: .
v_call: TRBV9
cdr3_aa: CASSVAGGKQPQHF

clone_size: .
v_call: TRBV15
cdr3_aa: CATSRGIMAGDQETQYF

clone_size: .
v_call: TRBV6-6
cdr3_aa: CASSKLDGSSYNEQFF

clone_size: .
v_call: TRBV7-8
cdr3_aa: CASSLGGQSTDTQYF

clone_size: .
v_call: TRBV18
cdr3_aa: CASSPVRGRNTGELFF

clone_size: .
v_call: TRBV7-9
cdr3_aa: CASSSGLKQFF

clone_size: .
v_call: TRBV6-4
cdr3_aa: CASKVWTNSYEQYF

clone_size: .
v_call: TRBV7-3
cdr3_aa: CASSPGNSLYGYTF

clone_size: .
v_call: TRBV2
cdr3_aa: CASSRDSNEQFF

clone_size: .
v_call: TRBV27
cdr3_aa: CASSLVLPGSSYEQYF

clone_size: .
v_call: TRBV7-2
cdr3_aa: CASSLNPANYPYEQYF

clone_size: .
v_call: TRBV7-2
cdr3_aa: CASSRDRASYEQYF

clone_size: .
v_call: TRBV7-9
cdr3_aa: CASSPRGGLFNTEAFF

clone_size: .
v_call: TRBV27
cdr3_aa: CASSSPARTSGLYNEQFF

clone_size: .
v_call: TRBV29-1
cdr3_aa: CSGSGGTGELFF

clone_size: .
v_call: TRBV10-3
cdr3_aa: CAITPGYGYTF

clone_size: .
v_call: TRBV9
cdr3_aa: CASSVVAYQTTDTQYF

clone_size: .
v_call: TRBV10-1
cdr3_aa: CASSEGTSGISTDTQYF

clone_size: .
v_call: TRBV20-1
cdr3_aa: CSARGGIEAFF

clone_size: once
v_call: TRBV2
cdr3_aa: CASSVGLADTEAFF

clone_size: .
v_call: TRBV29-1
cdr3_aa: CINPRIYGYTF

clone_size: once
v_call: TRBV18
cdr3_aa: CASSPDTTDTQYF

clone_size: .
v_call: TRBV5-1
cdr3_aa: CASSSDLTGELFF

clone_size: .
v_call: TRBV10-2
cdr3_aa: CASRTVSYEQYF

clone_size: .
v_call: TRBV7-3
cdr3_aa: CASSSQAGELFF

clone_size: .
v_call: TRBV5-1
cdr3_aa: CASSWVGQALNTEAFF

clone_size: .
v_call: TRBV5-4
cdr3_aa: CASSLFSGRETQYF

clone_size: .
v_call: TRBV19
cdr3_aa: CASTLDGGGYNEQFF

clone_size: .
v_call: TRBV5-4
cdr3_aa: CASSLAPGQGAEVGYTF

clone_size: .
v_call: TRBV6-5
cdr3_aa: CASSLGLTAFF

clone_size: .
v_call: TRBV6-1
cdr3_aa: CASSGLRESTDTQYF

clone_size: .
v_call: TRBV5-1
cdr3_aa: CASSLASGANTGELFF